Following are 24 T cell receptor beta chains from one sample sequenced in a study of regulatory T cells in long-lasting Graves disease. CDR3-region Arm-PCR and iRepertoire HTBI primers produced the TCR beta libraries. TCRdb analysed the multiplex PCR reads with MiXCR anew, one entry per CDR3 protein. The sample shows fewer than 500,000 distinct CDR3 sequences, roughly 16% of them seen only once. Time point described: newly diagnosed GD, antithyroid drugs for less than 3 months. RNA extracted from PBMCs served as the sequencing template. The same data also contributed to another study, on T cells in Graves' hyperthyroidism and ophthalmopathy.

The starting material was peripheral blood mononuclear cells (PBMCs), obtained at new diagnosis, from a patient treated with antithyroid drugs. All receptors derive from a man aged 35 to 55 with Graves disease.

This clonotype was seen at least ten times. The chain recombines TRBV24-1 with TRBJ2-4, with TRBD1 identical over 7 bases. The CDR3 loop spans 13 amino acids. Germline V lookup: CDR1 KGHDR, CDR2 SFDVKD. The J segment lost 6 bases and the V segment lost 2 bases, leaving 0 bases of the junction unmatched. This CDR3 is CATSDSGGNIQYF. In nucleotides, the CDR3 is TGTGCCACCAGTGATTCAGGGGGAAACATTCAGTACTTC.

This clonotype has a count of ten or more. The chain employs TRBV28 and TRBJ2-7; TRBD2 matches at 7 bases. The CDR3 has 13 amino acids. Trimming removed 6 bases from V and 3 bases from J; junction bases left unmatched: 5. The V gene's germline CDR1 is MDHEN and CDR2 SYDVKM. CDR3 in amino acids: CASSLAEFYEQYF. The DNA for the CDR3 is TGTGCCAGCAGCCTAGCGGAGTTCTACGAGCAGTACTTC.

This clonotype has more than one count but fewer than ten. This sequence joins TRBV19 and TRBJ2-2; a possible D gene is TRBD1 (6 bases). The germline gives CDR1 LNHDA, CDR2 SQIVND (reference sequence). This CDR3 spans 13 amino acids. V dropped 9 bases and J dropped 7 bases, with 15 bases sitting between them. CDR3 nucleotides: TGTGCCAGCAATGACCAGGGGATCGGGGAGCTGTTTTTT. Amino acid sequence: CASNDQGIGELFF.

This sequence joins TRBV2 and TRBJ1-5; weak D call: TRBD1 (6 bases). This CDR3 is 15 amino acids long. The germline CDR1 and CDR2 sequences are SNHLY and FYNNEI. With 2 bases removed from V and 0 bases from J, the gap between germline ends came to 8 bases. The CDR3 is CASSERGGSNQPQHF. CDR3 in DNA: TGTGCCAGCAGTGAAAGAGGGGGTAGCAATCAGCCCCAGCATTTT.

In its sample, this clonotype was seen a few times. The rearrangement joins TRBV9 to TRBJ2-7; D is perhaps TRBD2 (6 bases). The CDR3 has 15 residues. Germline assignment: CDR1 SGDLS and CDR2 YYNGEE. Trimming removed 0 bases at V and 5 bases at J, with 15 bases between. CDR3 in DNA: TGTGCCAGCAGCGTAGGGACTACCCTCGGTGACGAGCAGTACTTC. Translation: CASSVGTTLGDEQYF.

This clonotype was seen only a few times. V usage is TRBV5-4 and J usage is TRBJ2-2; 9 bases align to TRBD1. Unmatched junction bases numbered 8, after V lost 4 bases and J lost 7 bases. The CDR3 is 15 residues long. CDR1 SGHNT and CDR2 YYREEE come from the germline V gene (reference sequence). The CDR3, as DNA: TGTGCCAGCAGCCCTAGGACAGGGGAAGGCGGGGAGCTGTTTTTT. As protein: CASSPRTGEGGELFF.

This clonotype was observed at least ten times. The gene calls are TRBV6-5 and TRBJ1-3; D remains unclear. The V gene's germline CDR1 is MNHEY and CDR2 SVGAGI. V shed 2 bases and J shed 3 bases, with 14 bases lying between them. CDR3 length: 16 amino acids. CDR3 region: CASSYGAPELGNTIYF. Here the CDR3 DNA reads TGTGCCAGCAGTTACGGAGCTCCGGAGCTTGGAAACACCATATATTTT.

This clonotype appeared many times. This CDR3 is CSGVPRDSSYNEQFF. CDR3 DNA sequence: TGCAGTGGAGTACCCCGGGACAGCTCCTACAATGAGCAGTTCTTC. The chain carries TRBV20-1 and TRBJ2-1; 7 bases are shared with TRBD1. Germline CDR1 reads DFQATT; CDR2 reads SNEGSKA (reference sequence). The CDR3 has 15 residues. The V and J ends lost 7 bases and 0 bases, in that order; junction bases with no gene match: 9.

In its sample, this clonotype was seen many times. The CDR3 nucleotides read TGTGCCACCAGTGATGCCCGCGTTTACGAGCAGTACTTC. Translation: CATSDARVYEQYF. J is TRBJ2-7 and V is TRBV24-1; D is undetermined. From germline, CDR1 is KGHDR and CDR2 SFDVKD. The V gene lost 3 bases and the J gene lost 4 bases, with 9 bases spanning the gap. This CDR3 is 13 amino acids long.

In this sample, this clonotype turned up a few times. V gene TRBV20-1 combines with J gene TRBJ1-5, with D possibly matching TRBD1 (5 bases). Germline CDR1 and CDR2: DFQATT and SNEGSKA (reference sequence). Trimming removed 0 bases from V and 5 bases from J, with 14 bases in between. The CDR3 spans 15 residues. In nucleotides, the CDR3 is TGCAGTGCTAGAGATCCTAGACAGCCAGATCAGCCCCAGCATTTT. Translated: CSARDPRQPDQPQHF.

The rearrangement uses TRBV24-1 and TRBJ2-4; 9 bases are shared with TRBD1. The CDR3 spans 16 residues. The trim removed 2 bases at V and 13 bases at J, leaving 14 bases unmatched. The germline gives CDR1 KGHDR, CDR2 SFDVKD. CDR3 protein: CATSDSRTGDYNEQYF. Written as DNA, the CDR3 is TGTGCCACCAGTGATTCGCGGACAGGGGACTACAATGAGCAGTACTTC.

This clonotype was seen repeatedly, ten times or more. The chain couples TRBV7-3 to TRBJ2-3, with D possibly being TRBD2 (6 bases). Between the trimmed V and J ends, which lost 5 bases and 3 bases, there was a span of 18 bases. CDR1 and CDR2 (germline): SGHTA, FQGTGA. This CDR3 is 16 amino acids long. The CDR3 loop reads CASSPGPGEVTDTQYF. For the CDR3, the DNA is TGTGCCAGCAGCCCAGGCCCGGGAGAGGTTACAGATACGCAGTATTTT. The full variable domain, in which reference TRBV7-3 and TRBJ2-3 provide the parts outside the CDR3, is GAGVSQTPSNKVTEKGKYVELRCDPISGHTALYWYRQSLGQGPEFLIYFQGTGAADDSGLPNDRFFAVRPEGSVSTLKIQRTERGDSAVYLCASSPGPGEVTDTQYFGPGTRLTVL.

Ten or more counts support this clonotype. This chain uses TRBV3-1 with TRBJ1-1; perhaps TRBD1 as D (5 bases). CDR1 LGHDT and CDR2 YNNKEL come from the germline V gene (reference sequence). V was clipped by 4 bases and J by 4 bases, with 16 bases between them. The CDR3 sequence is 15 residues long. Written as DNA, the CDR3 is TGTGCCAGCAGCCTAGGGCTGGGGCGGGGCACTGAAGCTTTCTTT. Its protein product is CASSLGLGRGTEAFF.

In its sample, this clonotype was seen many times. The chain is built from TRBV7-3 and TRBJ2-3; tentative D call: TRBD1 (6 bases). V lost 5 bases and J 3 bases, leaving 18 bases between the germline ends. This CDR3 has 16 amino acids. CDR1 and CDR2 (germline): SGHTA, FQGTGA. The CDR3 loop is CASSPGVPPGTDTQYF. CDR3 sequence (DNA): TGTGCCAGCAGCCCAGGGGTACCCCCAGGGACAGATACGCAGTATTTT.

This clonotype was seen repeatedly, ten times or more. The rearrangement links TRBV28 to TRBJ1-5, with TRBD1 identical over 10 bases. Losses at the gene ends were 5 bases for V and 4 bases for J; bases not matched to a gene: 5. CDR3 length equals 15 residues. Germline V gene lookup returns CDR1 MDHEN and CDR2 SYDVKM. CDR3 coding DNA: TGTGCCAGCAGTCCGCCGGGACAGGGGAATCAGCCCCAGCATTTT. It encodes CASSPPGQGNQPQHF.

This clonotype was counted only a few times. A far larger clone is one nucleotide away, so this likely arose from a read error. The genes are TRBV7-2 and TRBJ2-3; 9 nucleotides match TRBD2. The CDR3 contains 14 residues. Losses at the gene ends were 2 bases for V and 3 bases for J; bases not matched to a gene: 0. In germline, CDR1 is SGHTA, CDR2 FQGNSA. The CDR3 loop is CASSLSGRTDTQYF. CDR3 bases: TGTGCCAGCAGCTTAAGCGGGAGGACAGATACGCAGTATTTT.

This rearrangement joins TRBV28 to TRBJ2-1, with a possible D match to TRBD2 (5 bases). The CDR3 runs to 15 residues. Germline CDR1 MDHEN, CDR2 SYDVKM. Trimming shortened V by 5 bases and J by 4 bases, and 15 bases separated the two germline ends. This chain's CDR3 is CASSELDAGYNEQFF. In DNA form, the CDR3 reads TGTGCCAGCAGTGAGCTTGATGCGGGTTACAATGAGCAGTTCTTC.

This clonotype showed up many times. The chain uses TRBV24-1 and TRBJ2-1, with 7 bases matching TRBD2. The germline V gene encodes CDR1 KGHDR and CDR2 SFDVKD. Germline trimming cut 3 bases from V and 2 bases from J; bases unmatched to any gene: 12. This CDR3 comprises 18 residues. CDR3 in amino acids: CATSDPYGSGQTYNEQFF. The CDR3 region has the DNA TGTGCCACCAGTGATCCCTACGGTAGCGGGCAGACCTACAATGAGCAGTTCTTC.

CDR3 residues: CASSTTGPGTDTQYF. In nucleotides, the CDR3 is TGTGCCAGTAGTACGACAGGGCCTGGCACAGATACGCAGTATTTT. The chain employs TRBV19 and TRBJ2-3; 7 nucleotides agree with TRBD1. Germline V gene sequence: CDR1 LNHDA, CDR2 SQIVND (reference sequence). With 4 bases clipped from V and 1 base from J, the junction kept 5 bases outside the gene matches. The CDR3 length is 15 residues.

Points on this clonotype: Its ends do not fully match the called genes, so a read error is possible. The V and J genes are TRBV10-1 and TRBJ2-4; tentative D call: TRBD2 (5 bases). Germline CDR1 and CDR2: WNHNN and SYGVQD (reference sequence). This CDR3 spans 15 amino acids. CDR3 residues: CASSQLGSSKNIQYF. The CDR3 DNA is TGTGCCAGCAGTCAACTGGGGAGTTCCAAAAACATTCAGTACTTC.

This clonotype was recorded at least ten times. The rearrangement uses TRBV28 and TRBJ2-5; perhaps TRBD1 as D (5 bases). Germline V gene data show CDR1 as MDHEN and CDR2 as SYDVKM. V lost 3 bases and J 5 bases, leaving 10 bases between the germline ends. The CDR3 has 13 amino acids. CDR3 residues: CASSFRVGETQYF. In nucleotides, the CDR3 is TGTGCCAGCAGTTTCAGGGTTGGGGAGACCCAGTACTTC.

This clonotype has at least ten counts. CDR3 DNA sequence: TGTGCCAGCAGTTTAGTTCGGGACAGGGTAATTCTAGTACCACAAGAGACCCAGTACTTC. This translates into CASSLVRDRVILVPQETQYF. This chain connects TRBV28 to TRBJ2-5, with 9 bases matching TRBD1. The CDR3 covers 20 residues. Trimming took 2 bases from V and 2 from J; bases not matched to a gene: 18. Germline-derived CDR1 and CDR2 are MDHEN and SYDVKM.

This clonotype was seen a handful of times. V gene TRBV28 combines with J gene TRBJ2-3, with 7 bases fitting TRBD2. J lost 10 bases, V lost 7 bases, and 17 bases had no gene match. CDR3 length equals 15 residues. Germline V lookup: CDR1 MDHEN, CDR2 SYDVKM. The CDR3 coding sequence is TGTGCCAGCAAACCTGGGAGGGTCCGTCCTATTTCGCAGTATTTT. Protein: CASKPGRVRPISQYF.

This clonotype was picked up many times. The V and J genes are TRBV28 and TRBJ2-7, with 8 positions matching TRBD1. The trim removed 6 bases at V and 3 bases at J, leaving 4 bases unmatched. This CDR3 comprises 13 residues. The germline CDR1 and CDR2 sequences are MDHEN and SYDVKM. The CDR3 protein is CASSGTGGYEQYF. CDR3 nucleotides: TGTGCCAGCAGCGGTACAGGGGGCTACGAGCAGTACTTC.